Below, 2 T cell receptor beta chains from the same sample are listed, as sequenced in a study of T cells after posttransplantation cyclophosphamide. Controls had myeloablative marrow grafts with methotrexate and calcineurin inhibitor, sampled at 1 year. TCRdb's copy holds only in-frame clones and misses some; the assay was immunoSEQ multiplex PCR. This table holds roughly 21,000 clones, approximately 83% found once. The sequences come from PBMCs, collected around 53 weeks after allogeneic stem cell transplant with calcineurin inhibitor and methotrexate. The source is a female patient between 30 and 40 years old who received an allogeneic stem cell transplant from an unrelated donor, was CMV-positive, and had acute and chronic GVHD. Some T cells may have originated in the graft donor.

The chain recombines TRBV7-9 with TRBJ2-1; D remains unclear. The CDR3 is 13 amino acids. Trimming removed 0 bases at V and 9 bases at J, with 9 bases between. In germline, CDR1 is SEHNR, CDR2 FQNEAQ (reference sequence). The CDR3 here is CASSLALRSEQFF. Written as DNA, the CDR3 is TGTGCCAGCAGCTTAGCCCTTAGGAGTGAGCAGTTCTTC. Full variable domain (outside the CDR3, taken from reference TRBV7-9 and TRBJ2-1): DTGVSQNPRHKITKRGQNVTFRCDPISEHNRLYWYRQTLGQGPEFLTYFQNEAQLEKSRLLSDRFSAERPKGSFSTLEIQRTEQGDSAMYLCASSLALRSEQFFGPGTRLTVL.

The chain uses TRBV5-1 and TRBJ2-5, with TRBD2 matching over 10 bases. The CDR3 length is 18 residues. V lost 0 bases, J lost 2 bases, and 10 bases stayed unmatched. CDR1 and CDR2 from the germline V gene are SGHRS and YFSETQ. The CDR3 sequence: CASSLGGAGGPWQETQYF. The CDR3 nucleotides read TGCGCCAGCAGCTTGGGGGGAGCGGGAGGGCCATGGCAAGAGACCCAGTACTTC.